The subject of this entry is one T cell receptor (beta chain). The data were obtained in a study of blood T cell repertoires in COVID-19. This CDR3 is built from 15 residues. Germline loops: CDR1 SEHNR, CDR2 FQNEAQ (reference sequence). V was pared by 1 base and J by 5 bases, with 15 bases between. As originally analysed: Nucleated cell counts were estimated from reference gene primer amplification. Method: immunoSEQ multiplex PCR; TCRdb's copy keeps in-frame clones and lacks some. V and J calls and clone size are as listed in that table; D and trimming were resolved from the DNA. The sample lists about 310,000 clones, roughly 84% occurring once.

This receptor was obtained from a man aged 45-60 years with active or convalescent COVID-19. This sequence joins TRBV7-9 and TRBJ2-7; D perhaps matches TRBD2 (6 bases). Sequenced: peripheral blood. This CDR3 reads CASSLDRGAAHEQYF. The CDR3 coding sequence is TGTGCCAGCAGCTTAGATCGCGGGGCGGCCCACGAGCAGTACTTC.